The clone carrying this TCR beta chain was observed many times. Antigen specificity is unknown. This sample stems from a study of Graves' ophthalmopathy and Graves' hyperthyroidism. Study findings and constraints: Built on 13 signatures, a model told ophthalmopathy apart from stable hyperthyroidism with 87.88% sensitivity and around 80% specificity. Ophthalmopathy progression was predicted with about 71% sensitivity and approximately 72% specificity.

V lost 1 base and J lost 1, with 10 bases in between. Germline loops: CDR1 SGHTA, CDR2 FQGTGA. This CDR3 has 15 residues. RNA transcripts were the source from which TCR beta CDR3 regions were amplified. Amplification began with first-round RT-PCR using HTBI primers, then second-round multiplex PCR was performed. TCRdb recomputed calls from the multiplex PCR reads with MiXCR, one row per CDR3 protein. The sample lists about 550,000 distinct CDR3 sequences, roughly 40% occurring once. The specimen sequenced was peripheral blood or thyroid tissue (not recorded which). The chain recombines TRBV7-3 with TRBJ1-1; D may be TRBD1 (5 bases). The TCR originated in an adult man with Graves' hyperthyroidism. The CDR3 DNA is TGTGCCAGCAGCTTAAGTGGGGGTACGAACACTGAAGCTTTCTTT. Translated, it gives CASSLSGGTNTEAFF.